Listed below are T cell receptor beta chains from one sample, sequenced in a study of CD8+CD57+ T cells in acquired aplastic anemia. TCRdb ran MiXCR on the reads and lists one entry per CDR3 protein. In the table there are under 350,000 distinct CDR3 sequences, around 60% of which are singletons. The sequencing sample was made of sorted CD4+, CD8+, or CD8+CD57+ T cells (not recorded which) from PBMCs. These receptors were obtained from a human donor with severe aplastic anemia or a healthy control (not recorded which). Each CDR3 is given with its conserved first and last residue. Each record gives: J gene, V gene, CDR3 protein.

>TRBJ1-2|TRBV29-1
CSVETSDRRGYTF
>TRBJ1-6|TRBV20-1
CSARTPVPRDSITLHF
>TRBJ2-1|TRBV12-3/TRBV12-4
CASSPASGHPGDEQFF
>TRBJ2-5|TRBV20-1
CSARVDETQYF
>TRBJ1-2|TRBV24-1
CATSGQGNYGYTF
>TRBJ2-3|TRBV20-1
CSAESRLAGGGDTQYF
>TRBJ1-2|TRBV2
CASSPFGGTGLHGYTF
>TRBJ1-1|TRBV10-3
CAISERQGEYTEAFF
>TRBJ1-3|TRBV15
CATSRDKTRDKGHQNTIYF
>TRBJ1-2|TRBV2
CASSEFGRGQDYGCTF
>TRBJ2-6|TRBV7-6
CASSSPQGWGSGANVLTF
>TRBJ2-1|TRBV7-2
CASSDEGAFFNEQFF
>TRBJ2-5|TRBV5-1
CASSLAMETQYF
>TRBJ2-2|TRBV7-3
CASSWGGLTGELFF
>TRBJ2-1|TRBV29-1
CSVALAGNEQFF
>TRBJ2-7|TRBV6-6
CASSYSPGSTYEQYF
>TRBJ1-6|TRBV7-2
CASSLDRTSTLHF
>TRBJ1-1|TRBV12-3/TRBV12-4
CASTWTMGDKAFF
>TRBJ2-7|TRBV10-1
CASSESGEGRYEQYF
>TRBJ1-6|TRBV12-3/TRBV12-4
CASSLNVKDSPLHF
>TRBJ1-3|TRBV5-8
CASSWGGSGNTIYF
>TRBJ1-6|TRBV13
CASSATGMYNSPLHF